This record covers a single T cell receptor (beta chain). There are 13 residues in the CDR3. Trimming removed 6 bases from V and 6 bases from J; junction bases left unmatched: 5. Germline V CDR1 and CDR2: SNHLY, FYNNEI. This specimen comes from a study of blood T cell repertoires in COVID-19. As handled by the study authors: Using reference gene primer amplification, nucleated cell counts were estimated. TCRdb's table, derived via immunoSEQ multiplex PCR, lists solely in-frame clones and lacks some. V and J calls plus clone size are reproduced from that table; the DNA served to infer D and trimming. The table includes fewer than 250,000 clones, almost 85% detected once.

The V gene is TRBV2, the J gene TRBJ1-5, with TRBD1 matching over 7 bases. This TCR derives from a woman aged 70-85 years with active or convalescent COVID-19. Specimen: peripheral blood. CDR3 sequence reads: CASRLTGIQPQHF. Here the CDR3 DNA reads TGTGCCAGCAGGTTGACAGGGATTCAGCCCCAGCATTTT.